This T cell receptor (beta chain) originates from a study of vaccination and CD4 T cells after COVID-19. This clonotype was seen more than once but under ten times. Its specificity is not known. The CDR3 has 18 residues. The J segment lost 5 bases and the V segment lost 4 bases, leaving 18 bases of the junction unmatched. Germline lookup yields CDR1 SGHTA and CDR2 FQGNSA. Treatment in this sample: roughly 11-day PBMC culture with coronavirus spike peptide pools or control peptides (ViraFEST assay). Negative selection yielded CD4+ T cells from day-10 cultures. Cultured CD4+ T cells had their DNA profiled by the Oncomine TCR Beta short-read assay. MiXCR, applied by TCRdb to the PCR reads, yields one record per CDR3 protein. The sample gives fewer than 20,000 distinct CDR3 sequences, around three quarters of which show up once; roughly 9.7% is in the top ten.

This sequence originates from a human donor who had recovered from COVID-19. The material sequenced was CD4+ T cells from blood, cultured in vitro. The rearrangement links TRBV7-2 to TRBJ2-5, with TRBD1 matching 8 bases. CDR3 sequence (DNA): TGTGCCAGCAGCTCAGTGCCCGCCGGGACAGGCTTATCCGAGACCCAGTACTTC. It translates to CASSSVPAGTGLSETQYF.